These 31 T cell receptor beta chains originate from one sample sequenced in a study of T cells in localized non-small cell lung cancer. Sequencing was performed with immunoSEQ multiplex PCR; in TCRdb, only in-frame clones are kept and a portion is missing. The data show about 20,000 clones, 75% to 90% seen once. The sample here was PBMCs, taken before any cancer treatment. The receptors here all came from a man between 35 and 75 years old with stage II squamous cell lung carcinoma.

The CDR3, as DNA: TGTGCCAGCAGTTTAAGTGGACAGGGTAATAGCGGCTATGGCTACACCTTC. Protein product: CASSLSGQGNSGYGYTF. The rearrangement uses TRBV27 and TRBJ1-2, with TRBD1 matching 8 bases. The ends lost 2 bases at V and 4 bases at J; junction bases unmatched: 12. The germline V gene has CDR1 MNHEY and CDR2 SMNVEV (reference sequence). CDR3 size: 17 residues.

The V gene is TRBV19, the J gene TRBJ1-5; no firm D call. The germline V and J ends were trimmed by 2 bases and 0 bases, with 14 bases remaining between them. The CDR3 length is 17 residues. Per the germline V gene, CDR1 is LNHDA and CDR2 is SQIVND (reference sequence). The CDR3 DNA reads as TGTGCCAGTAGTATACTCCCGGCCCTATATAGCAATCAGCCCCAGCATTTT. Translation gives CASSILPALYSNQPQHF.

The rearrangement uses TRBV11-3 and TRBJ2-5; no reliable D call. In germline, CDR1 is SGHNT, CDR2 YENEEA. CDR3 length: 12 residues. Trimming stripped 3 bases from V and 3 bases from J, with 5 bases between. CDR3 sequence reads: CASSFKEETQYF. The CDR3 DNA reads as TGTGCCAGCAGCTTTAAGGAAGAGACCCAGTACTTC.

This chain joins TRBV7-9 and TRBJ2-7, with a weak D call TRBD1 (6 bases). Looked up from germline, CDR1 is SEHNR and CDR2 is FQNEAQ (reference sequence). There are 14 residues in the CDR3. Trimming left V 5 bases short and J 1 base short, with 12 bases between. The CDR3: CASSPKTGSYEQYF. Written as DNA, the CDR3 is TGTGCCAGCAGCCCAAAGACAGGATCCTACGAGCAGTACTTC.

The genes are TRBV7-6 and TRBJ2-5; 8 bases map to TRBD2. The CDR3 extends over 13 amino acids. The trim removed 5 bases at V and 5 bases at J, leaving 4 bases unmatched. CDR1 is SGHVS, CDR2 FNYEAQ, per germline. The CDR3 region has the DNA TGTGCCAGCAGCGTACCTAGCGGGGAGACCCAGTACTTC. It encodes CASSVPSGETQYF.

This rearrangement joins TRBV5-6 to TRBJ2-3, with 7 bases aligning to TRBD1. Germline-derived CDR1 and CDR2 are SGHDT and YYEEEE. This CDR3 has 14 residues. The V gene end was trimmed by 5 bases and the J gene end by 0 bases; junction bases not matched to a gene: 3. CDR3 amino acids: CASRTGSSTDTQYF. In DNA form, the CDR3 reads TGTGCCAGCAGGACAGGGTCTAGCACAGATACGCAGTATTTT.

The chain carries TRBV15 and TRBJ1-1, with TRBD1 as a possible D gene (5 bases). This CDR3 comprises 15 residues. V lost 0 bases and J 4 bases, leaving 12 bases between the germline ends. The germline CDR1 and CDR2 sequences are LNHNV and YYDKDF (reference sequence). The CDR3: CATSRDLTGGTEAFF. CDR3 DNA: TGTGCCACCAGCAGAGATCTTACTGGGGGCACTGAAGCTTTCTTT.

DNA for the CDR3: TGTGCCAGCTCACCAGAACCGGTCCCCGGAAACACCATATATTTT. This translates into CASSPEPVPGNTIYF. The V gene is TRBV18, the J gene TRBJ1-3; no reliable D call. Trimming pared 2 bases from V and 4 bases from J, leaving 12 bases between. Germline V gene sequence: CDR1 KGHSH, CDR2 LQKENI. The CDR3 has 15 amino acids.

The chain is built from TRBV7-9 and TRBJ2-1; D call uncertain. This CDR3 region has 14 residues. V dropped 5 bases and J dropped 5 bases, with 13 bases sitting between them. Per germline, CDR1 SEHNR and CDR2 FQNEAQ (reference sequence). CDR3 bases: TGTGCCAGCAGCGCCCGGTCCCAGGACAATGAGCAGTTCTTC. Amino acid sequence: CASSARSQDNEQFF.

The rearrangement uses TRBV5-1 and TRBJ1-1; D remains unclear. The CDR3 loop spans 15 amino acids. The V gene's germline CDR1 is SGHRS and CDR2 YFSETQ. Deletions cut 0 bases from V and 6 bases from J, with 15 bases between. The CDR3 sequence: CASSLDGVLVPEAFF. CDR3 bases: TGCGCCAGCAGCTTGGATGGGGTTTTAGTTCCTGAAGCTTTCTTT.

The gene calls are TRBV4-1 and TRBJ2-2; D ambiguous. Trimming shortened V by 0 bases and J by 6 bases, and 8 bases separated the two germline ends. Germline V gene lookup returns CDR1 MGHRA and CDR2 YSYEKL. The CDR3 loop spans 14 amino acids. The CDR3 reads CASSQEGISGELFF. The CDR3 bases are TGCGCCAGCAGCCAAGAGGGGATATCCGGGGAGCTGTTTTTT.

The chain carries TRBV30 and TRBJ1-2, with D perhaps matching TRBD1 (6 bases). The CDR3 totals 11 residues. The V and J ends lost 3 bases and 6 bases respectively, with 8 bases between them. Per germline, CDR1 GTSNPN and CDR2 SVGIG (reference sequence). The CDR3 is CAWRAGDGYTF. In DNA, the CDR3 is TGTGCCTGGAGAGCAGGGGATGGCTACACCTTC. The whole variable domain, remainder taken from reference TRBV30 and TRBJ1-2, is SQTIHQWPATLVQPVGSPLSLECTVEGTSNPNLYWYRQAAGRGLQLLFYSVGIGQISSEVPQNLSASRPQDRQFILSSKKLLLSDSGFYLCAWRAGDGYTFGSGTRLTVV.

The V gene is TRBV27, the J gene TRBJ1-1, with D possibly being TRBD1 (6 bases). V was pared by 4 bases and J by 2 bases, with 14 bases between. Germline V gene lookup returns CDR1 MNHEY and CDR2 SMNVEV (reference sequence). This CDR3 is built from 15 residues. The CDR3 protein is CASSSHWTVNTEAFF. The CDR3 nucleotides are TGTGCCAGCAGTTCCCACTGGACAGTCAACACTGAAGCTTTCTTT.

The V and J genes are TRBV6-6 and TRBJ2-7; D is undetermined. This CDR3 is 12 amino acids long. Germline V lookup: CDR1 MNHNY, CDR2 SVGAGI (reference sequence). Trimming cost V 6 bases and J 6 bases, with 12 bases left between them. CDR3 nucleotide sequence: TGTGCCAGCAGCCTTCCCGGGCGCGAGCAGTACTTC. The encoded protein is CASSLPGREQYF.

The CDR3 DNA follows: TGTGCCAGCAGTTTACTTCGGGTTGAAGCTTTCTTT. Protein product: CASSLLRVEAFF. This rearrangement joins TRBV28 to TRBJ1-1; D gene uncertain. The germline V gene has CDR1 MDHEN and CDR2 SYDVKM. V gave up 2 bases and J gave up 7 bases, with 8 bases separating them. The CDR3 extends over 12 amino acids. Combining the CDR3 with reference TRBV28 and TRBJ1-1 gives the whole variable domain DVKVTQSSRYLVKRTGEKVFLECVQDMDHENMFWYRQDPGLGLRLIYFSYDVKMKEKGDIPEGYSVSREKKERFSLILESASTNQTSMYLCASSLLRVEAFFGQGTRLTVV.

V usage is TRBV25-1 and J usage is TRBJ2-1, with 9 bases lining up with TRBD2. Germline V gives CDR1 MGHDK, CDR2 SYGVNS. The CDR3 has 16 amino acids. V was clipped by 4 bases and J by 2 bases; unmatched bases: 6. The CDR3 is CASSAGAGGPYNEQFF. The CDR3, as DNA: TGTGCCAGCAGTGCGGGGGCGGGAGGGCCCTACAATGAGCAGTTCTTC.

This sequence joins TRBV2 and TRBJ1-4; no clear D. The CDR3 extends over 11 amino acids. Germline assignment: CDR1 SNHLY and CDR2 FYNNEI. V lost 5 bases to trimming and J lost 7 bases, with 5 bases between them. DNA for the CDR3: TGTGCCAGCAGTTTAGGTGAAAAACTGTTTTTT. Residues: CASSLGEKLFF.

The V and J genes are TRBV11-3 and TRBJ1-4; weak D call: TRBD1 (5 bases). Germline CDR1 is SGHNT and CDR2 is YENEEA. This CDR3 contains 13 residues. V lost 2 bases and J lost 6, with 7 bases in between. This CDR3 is CASSLLGDEKLFF. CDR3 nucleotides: TGTGCCAGCAGCTTATTGGGGGATGAAAAACTGTTTTTT.

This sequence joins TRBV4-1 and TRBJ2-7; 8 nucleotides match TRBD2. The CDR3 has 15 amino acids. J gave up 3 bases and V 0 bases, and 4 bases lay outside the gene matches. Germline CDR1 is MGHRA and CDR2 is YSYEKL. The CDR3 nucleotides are TGCGCCAGCAGCCAAGAAGGGACTAGGATCTACGAGCAGTACTTC. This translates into CASSQEGTRIYEQYF.

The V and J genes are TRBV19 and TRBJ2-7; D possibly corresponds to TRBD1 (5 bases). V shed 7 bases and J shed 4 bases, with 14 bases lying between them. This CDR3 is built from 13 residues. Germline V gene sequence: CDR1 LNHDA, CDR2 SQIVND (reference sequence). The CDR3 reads CASKGADRYEQYF. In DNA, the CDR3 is TGTGCCAGTAAAGGGGCGGATCGGTACGAGCAGTACTTC. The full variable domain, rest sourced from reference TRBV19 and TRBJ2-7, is DGGITQSPKYLFRKEGQNVTLSCEQNLNHDAMYWYRQDPGQGLRLIYYSQIVNDFQKGDIAEGYSVSREKKESFPLTVTSAQKNPTAFYLCASKGADRYEQYFGPGTRLTVT.

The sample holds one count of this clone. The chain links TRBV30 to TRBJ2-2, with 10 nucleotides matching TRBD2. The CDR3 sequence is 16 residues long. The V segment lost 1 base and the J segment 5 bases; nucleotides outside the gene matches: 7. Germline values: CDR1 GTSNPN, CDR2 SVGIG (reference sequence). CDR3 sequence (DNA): TGTGCCTGGAGTGGGCTAGCGGGAGTGAAGACCGGGGAGCTGTTTTTT. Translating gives CAWSGLAGVKTGELFF.

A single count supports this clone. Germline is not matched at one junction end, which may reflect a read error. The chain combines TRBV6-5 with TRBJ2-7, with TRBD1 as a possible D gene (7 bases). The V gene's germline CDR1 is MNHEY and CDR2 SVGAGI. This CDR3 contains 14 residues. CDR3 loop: CASSLTGRSSEQYF. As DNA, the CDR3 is TGTGCCAGCAGTTTGACAGGGAGGTCCTCCGAGCAGTACTTC.

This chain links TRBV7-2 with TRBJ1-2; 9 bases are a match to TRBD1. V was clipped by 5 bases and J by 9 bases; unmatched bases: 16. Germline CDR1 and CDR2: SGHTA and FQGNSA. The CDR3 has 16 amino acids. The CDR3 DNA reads TGTGCCAGCAGCGCAGGGGGCGGGACAGGGACGTCTAGCTACACCTTC. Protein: CASSAGGGTGTSSYTF.

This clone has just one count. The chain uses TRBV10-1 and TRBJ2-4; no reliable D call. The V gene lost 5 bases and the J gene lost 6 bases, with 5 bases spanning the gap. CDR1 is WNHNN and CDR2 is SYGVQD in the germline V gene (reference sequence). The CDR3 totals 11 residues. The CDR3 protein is CASSLRNIQYF. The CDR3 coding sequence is TGCGCCAGCAGTTTGAGAAACATTCAGTACTTC.

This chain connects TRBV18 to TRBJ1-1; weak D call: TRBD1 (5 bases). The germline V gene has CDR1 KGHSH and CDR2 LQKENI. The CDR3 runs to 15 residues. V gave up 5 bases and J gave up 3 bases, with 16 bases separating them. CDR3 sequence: CASSFIRGSDTEAFF. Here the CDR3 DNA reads TGTGCCAGCTCATTTATTAGGGGTTCAGACACTGAAGCTTTCTTT.

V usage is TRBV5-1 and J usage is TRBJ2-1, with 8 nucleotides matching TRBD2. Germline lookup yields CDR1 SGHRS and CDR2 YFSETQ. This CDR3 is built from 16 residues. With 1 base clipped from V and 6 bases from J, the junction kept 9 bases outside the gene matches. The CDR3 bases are TGCGCCAGCAGCTTGAACGAAGCGGGAGTGGGCAATGAGCAGTTCTTC. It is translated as CASSLNEAGVGNEQFF. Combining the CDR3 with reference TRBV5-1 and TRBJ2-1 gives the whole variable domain KAGVTQTPRYLIKTRGQQVTLSCSPISGHRSVSWYQQTPGQGLQFLFEYFSETQRNKGNFPGRFSGRQFSNSRSEMNVSTLELGDSALYLCASSLNEAGVGNEQFFGPGTRLTVL.

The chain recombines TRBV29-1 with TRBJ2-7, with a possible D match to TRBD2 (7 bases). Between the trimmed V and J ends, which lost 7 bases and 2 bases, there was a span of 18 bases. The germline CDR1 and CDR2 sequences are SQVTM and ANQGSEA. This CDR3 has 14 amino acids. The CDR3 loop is CSGGGANPTYEQYF. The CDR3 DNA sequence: TGCAGCGGTGGGGGGGCCAACCCGACCTACGAGCAGTACTTC.

The CDR3 coding sequence is TGCGCCAGCAGCTTCTCCGATACGAAAGAGCAGTACTTC. Translating gives CASSFSDTKEQYF. The genes are TRBV5-1 and TRBJ2-7, with no clear D. The V gene's germline CDR1 is SGHRS and CDR2 YFSETQ. CDR3 size: 13 residues. Trimming took 2 bases from V and 7 from J, leaving 13 bases between them.

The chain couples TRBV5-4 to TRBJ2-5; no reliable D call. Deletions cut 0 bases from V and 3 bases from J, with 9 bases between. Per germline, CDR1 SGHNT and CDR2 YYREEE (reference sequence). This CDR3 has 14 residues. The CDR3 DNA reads TGTGCCAGCAGCTTGGTCTCAGATAAAGAGACCCAGTACTTC. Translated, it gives CASSLVSDKETQYF.

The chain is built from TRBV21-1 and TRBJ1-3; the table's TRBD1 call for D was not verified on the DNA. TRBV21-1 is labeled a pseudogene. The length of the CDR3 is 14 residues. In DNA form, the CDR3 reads TGTGCCAGCAGCAAAGATTCAGGGAAAAACACCATATATTTT. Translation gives CASSKDSGKNTIYF.

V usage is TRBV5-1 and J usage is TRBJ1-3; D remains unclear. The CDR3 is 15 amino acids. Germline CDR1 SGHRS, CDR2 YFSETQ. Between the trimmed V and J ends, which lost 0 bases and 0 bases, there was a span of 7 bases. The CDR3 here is CASSLEGRSGNTIYF. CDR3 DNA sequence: TGCGCCAGCAGCTTGGAAGGGCGCTCTGGAAACACCATATATTTT.